One sample yielded the 20 T cell receptor beta chains listed below, sequenced in a study of lymphopenia after photon versus proton radiotherapy. Sequencing was performed with immunoSEQ multiplex PCR; in TCRdb, only in-frame clones are kept and a portion is missing. Of 25,000 to 30,000 clones in the sample, about 81% are singletons; the top ten hold less than 35%. The source was peripheral blood, collected from a patient treated with photon-based radiotherapy. These receptors were taken from a man aged 50-60 years with gastric cancer.

Here the CDR3 reads CASSPVPTANYGYTF. The CDR3 region has the DNA TGTGCCAGCTCACCAGTACCGACAGCTAACTATGGCTACACCTTC. The chain couples TRBV18 to TRBJ1-2; weak D call: TRBD1 (5 bases). Between the trimmed V and J ends, which lost 2 bases and 0 bases, there was a span of 10 bases. The CDR3 loop spans 15 amino acids. Germline V gene data show CDR1 as KGHSH and CDR2 as LQKENI.

This clone occurred a few times. CDR3 residues: CASSDFGSPLHF. The CDR3 coding sequence is TGTGCCAGCAGTGATTTCGGTTCACCCCTCCACTTT. V and J are TRBV6-6 and TRBJ1-6; D unclear. Germline assignment: CDR1 MNHNY and CDR2 SVGAGI (reference sequence). V lost 5 bases and J lost 9, with 8 bases in between. CDR3 length: 12 residues.

The V gene is TRBV7-6, the J gene TRBJ1-5; D is possibly TRBD1 (6 bases). The CDR3 covers 16 residues. Trimming removed 1 base from V and 1 base from J, with 11 bases in between. Germline values: CDR1 SGHVS, CDR2 FNYEAQ. The CDR3 loop reads CASSLGQALSNQPQHF. The CDR3 coding sequence is TGTGCCAGCAGCTTAGGACAGGCTCTAAGCAATCAGCCCCAGCATTTT.

The chain is built from TRBV29-1 and TRBJ2-5; 9 nucleotides match TRBD1. The V gene's germline CDR1 is SQVTM and CDR2 ANQGSEA. The CDR3 length is 15 residues. Losses at the gene ends were 2 bases for V and 7 bases for J; bases not matched to a gene: 11. The CDR3 loop is CSVETGDRVMGTQYF. CDR3 sequence (DNA): TGCAGCGTTGAAACTGGGGACAGGGTAATGGGGACCCAGTACTTC.

This clone is termed medium-sized. The rearrangement links TRBV14 to TRBJ2-2; the D is unclear. This CDR3 has 17 residues. The germline V and J ends were trimmed by 5 bases and 0 bases, with 16 bases remaining between them. Germline values: CDR1 SGHDN, CDR2 FVKESK. CDR3 sequence reads: CASSYNRRSSNTGELFF. For the CDR3, the DNA is TGTGCCAGCAGCTACAATCGCCGGAGCTCGAACACCGGGGAGCTGTTTTTT.

The V and J genes are TRBV4-2 and TRBJ2-1; no firm D call. Germline V gives CDR1 LGHNA, CDR2 YNFKEQ. V lost 0 bases and J lost 6, with 0 bases in between. The CDR3 extends over 11 amino acids. The CDR3 sequence: CASSQDNEQFF. The CDR3 bases are TGTGCCAGCAGCCAAGACAATGAGCAGTTCTTC.

V and J are TRBV2 and TRBJ1-5; maybe TRBD1 (5 bases). This CDR3 has 14 residues. Per the germline V gene, CDR1 is SNHLY and CDR2 is FYNNEI. Trimming removed 7 bases from V and 6 bases from J, with 16 bases in between. The CDR3 DNA follows: TGTGCCAGCACCACGGCGGGAACAGGTCAGCCCCAGCATTTT. Encoded protein: CASTTAGTGQPQHF.

J is TRBJ2-5 and V is TRBV6-5; D is unclear. This CDR3 is 14 amino acids long. Trimming shortened V by 0 bases and J by 2 bases, and 7 bases separated the two germline ends. Germline V lookup: CDR1 MNHEY, CDR2 SVGAGI. As DNA, the CDR3 is TGTGCCAGCAGTTACTCGGGCATGCAAGAGACCCAGTACTTC. As protein: CASSYSGMQETQYF.

This clone is labeled as medium-sized. The chain recombines TRBV28 with TRBJ2-7; D gene ambiguous. The germline CDR1 and CDR2 sequences are MDHEN and SYDVKM. The CDR3 is 14 amino acids. V was trimmed by 5 bases and J by 2 bases, leaving 13 bases between them. CDR3 nucleotide sequence: TGTGCCAGCAGTCGGACGGACCTAACCTACGAGCAGTACTTC. Amino acid sequence: CASSRTDLTYEQYF.

The rearrangement links TRBV11-3 to TRBJ2-1; possible D gene TRBD1, 6 bases. The CDR3 loop spans 19 amino acids. The V and J ends lost 5 bases and 4 bases respectively, with 27 bases between them. Germline lookup yields CDR1 SGHNT and CDR2 YENEEA. The CDR3: CASSHNLRGIGQKYNEQFF. As DNA, the CDR3 is TGTGCCAGCAGCCACAACCTTAGGGGTATAGGACAGAAGTACAATGAGCAGTTCTTC.

In its sample, this clone was seen once. The CDR3 reads CASSLLGHQYEQYF. For the CDR3, the DNA is TGTGCCAGCAGCTTACTTGGACACCAATACGAGCAGTACTTC. The V call is TRBV11-2, the J call TRBJ2-7, with D maybe TRBD1 (5 bases). CDR3 length: 14 amino acids. The V gene's germline CDR1 is SGHAT and CDR2 FQNNGV. V shed 2 bases and J shed 4 bases, with 12 bases lying between them. Full variable domain (rest looked up from reference TRBV11-2 and TRBJ2-7): EAGVAQSPRYKIIEKRQSVAFWCNPISGHATLYWYQQILGQGPKLLIQFQNNGVVDDSQLPKDRFSAERLKGVDSTLKIQPAKLEDSAVYLCASSLLGHQYEQYFGPGTRLTVT.

The rearrangement links TRBV10-3 to TRBJ1-1; D ambiguous. Germline V gives CDR1 ENHRY, CDR2 SYGVKD. V dropped 3 bases and J dropped 1 base, with 9 bases sitting between them. CDR3 length: 14 amino acids. The CDR3 is CAISDGGPNTEAFF. CDR3 DNA: TGTGCCATCAGTGATGGAGGGCCGAACACTGAAGCTTTCTTT.

This clone was picked up a small number of times. The chain uses TRBV9 and TRBJ1-5; no clear D. The V end was cut by 0 bases, the J end by 3 bases, with 7 bases between. This CDR3 has 14 residues. CDR1 is SGDLS and CDR2 is YYNGEE in the germline V gene. CDR3 sequence: CASSVGQFNQPQHF. The CDR3 DNA reads as TGTGCCAGCAGCGTAGGGCAGTTCAATCAGCCCCAGCATTTT.

The chain couples TRBV27 to TRBJ1-5; 8 positions agree with TRBD1. The CDR3 extends over 18 amino acids. CDR1 is MNHEY and CDR2 is SMNVEV in the germline V gene (reference sequence). Trimming cost V 4 bases and J 1 base; bases outside gene matches: 12. The CDR3 nucleotides read TGTGCCAGCAGTTCAACCCCCCGGACAGGGATAAGCAATCAGCCCCAGCATTTT. Amino acid sequence: CASSSTPRTGISNQPQHF.

This clone was seen a few times. The V gene is TRBV6-5, the J gene TRBJ1-6; maybe TRBD1 (6 bases). The CDR3 length is 15 residues. Trimming cost V 6 bases and J 7 bases, with 16 bases left between them. Germline V gene sequence: CDR1 MNHEY, CDR2 SVGAGI. The CDR3 protein is CASSLDRRGNSPLHF. The CDR3 DNA reads TGTGCCAGCAGCCTGGACCGTAGGGGGAATTCACCCCTCCACTTT.

The chain employs TRBV19 and TRBJ1-6, with TRBD1 identical over 7 bases. Germline V gene lookup returns CDR1 LNHDA and CDR2 SQIVND (reference sequence). There are 17 residues in the CDR3. The ends lost 4 bases at V and 0 bases at J; junction bases unmatched: 6. This CDR3 reads CASSTRQGGSYNSPLHF. The CDR3 DNA is TGTGCCAGTAGTACCCGCCAGGGGGGCTCCTATAATTCACCCCTCCACTTT.

V and J are TRBV5-8 and TRBJ2-1; the D is unclear. Germline lookup yields CDR1 SGHTS and CDR2 YDEGEE. The CDR3 loop spans 15 amino acids. The ends were cut back, 5 bases at V and 4 bases at J, with 16 bases in the middle. The CDR3 is CASRQGNAVYNEQFF. The CDR3 DNA sequence: TGTGCCAGCAGACAAGGGAACGCGGTGTACAATGAGCAGTTCTTC. Together with reference TRBV5-8 and TRBJ2-1, the CDR3 gives the full variable domain: EAGVTQSPTHLIKTRGQQATLRCSPISGHTSVYWYQQALGLGLQFLLWYDEGEERNRGNFPPRFSGRQFPNYSSELNVNALELEDSALYLCASRQGNAVYNEQFFGPGTRLTVL.

A single count supports this clone. This chain connects TRBV11-2 to TRBJ1-5, with D possibly TRBD1 on 5 matching bases. The CDR3 is 13 amino acids. Germline loops: CDR1 SGHAT, CDR2 FQNNGV. V shed 5 bases and J shed 6 bases, with 11 bases lying between them. CDR3 sequence: CASSRDGIQPQHF. The CDR3 nucleotides are TGTGCCAGCAGCCGGGACGGTATTCAGCCCCAGCATTTT.

The chain joins TRBV10-3 to TRBJ1-2; 7 positions match TRBD1. Germline V gene data show CDR1 as ENHRY and CDR2 as SYGVKD. The CDR3 is 12 residues long. V gave up 2 bases and J gave up 6 bases; unmatched junction bases: 0. As DNA, the CDR3 is TGTGCCATCAGTGAGACAGGGGATGGCTACACCTTC. This gives the protein CAISETGDGYTF.

The chain carries TRBV28 and TRBJ1-2; a weak D match, TRBD1 (6 bases). Germline CDR1 reads MDHEN; CDR2 reads SYDVKM. V was pared by 4 bases and J by 4 bases, with 16 bases between. The CDR3 loop spans 15 amino acids. The CDR3 bases are TGTGCCAGCAGTTCCCCCTCGGGGGGCCGCTATGGCTACACCTTC. Translating it yields CASSSPSGGRYGYTF.